This TCR beta chain came from a study of TIL therapy for anti-PD-1-resistant metastatic lung cancer. Time point of the sample: pre-treatment sample, taken before nivolumab and TIL therapy. Tumor tissue came from excised metastases, mostly pleural nodules or supraclavicular lymph nodes. This was the immunoSEQ v3 assay. Produced via immunoSEQ multiplex PCR; TCRdb's table is partial and in-frame only. The sample contains about 26,000 clones, 60% to 80% of which appear only once. This clone was counted a few times. Trimming removed 0 bases from V and 6 bases from J, with 12 bases in between. The CDR3 extends over 14 amino acids. Germline V lookup: CDR1 SGHDT, CDR2 YYEEEE.

V and J are TRBV5-6 and TRBJ1-2; no clear D. Specimen: tumor tissue, collected at baseline. The sequence was obtained from a woman aged 30-79 years with non-small cell lung cancer. The chain's CDR3 is CASSLGGPAHGYTF. DNA for the CDR3: TGTGCCAGCAGCTTGGGCGGGCCCGCCCATGGCTACACCTTC. The variable domain in full, with the rest retrieved from reference TRBV5-6 and TRBJ1-2, is DAGVTQSPTHLIKTRGQQVTLRCSPKSGHDTVSWYQQALGQGPQFIFQYYEEEERQRGNFPDRFSGHQFPNYSSELNVNALLLGDSALYLCASSLGGPAHGYTFGSGTRLTVV.